This entry concerns a single T cell receptor (beta chain). What it recognizes is unknown. The table came from immunoSEQ multiplex PCR; TCRdb's copy has only in-frame clones and leaves some out. The data contain about 82,000 clones, 90% to 95% of them singletons. This record belongs to a study of OX40 agonist ivuxolimab in advanced cancers. Broader study findings: Clones of CD4+ and CD8+ blood T cells grew by week 6 at doses of 0.1 to 3.0 mg/kg. Compared with others, partial responders at 0.1-3.0 mg/kg displayed clonal expansion among the lowest.

CDR1 and CDR2 (germline): SQVTM, ANQGSEA. V dropped 4 bases and J dropped 1 base, with 14 bases sitting between them. This CDR3 contains 14 residues. Patients were ruled out by autoimmune disease history or systemic immunosuppression. The specimen comprised CD4+ or CD8+ T cells sorted from blood, sampled in a trial of the OX40 agonist ivuxolimab. The sequence came from an adult with an advanced solid tumor such as melanoma, head and neck, liver or kidney cancer. The gene calls are TRBV29-1 and TRBJ2-7; TRBD1 might be the D (6 bases). As DNA, the CDR3 is TGCAGCGTTGCAGGGGCGCCCACATCCTACGAGCAGTACTTC. Its protein product is CSVAGAPTSYEQYF.